These 29 T cell receptor beta chains share one sample of origin, sequenced in a study of OX40 agonist ivuxolimab in advanced cancers. Data came from immunoSEQ multiplex PCR; TCRdb stores just in-frame clones and leaves some out. The table lists around 60,000 clones, roughly nine tenths of them singletons. Source: CD4+ or CD8+ T cells sorted from blood, taken in a trial of the OX40 agonist ivuxolimab. The receptors shown here come from an adult with an advanced solid tumor such as melanoma, head and neck, liver or kidney cancer.

The chain employs TRBV2 and TRBJ2-3, with TRBD2 matching over 11 bases. Unmatched junction bases numbered 4, after V lost 6 bases and J lost 2 bases. The CDR3 runs to 15 residues. CDR1 and CDR2 (germline): SNHLY, FYNNEI. In DNA form, the CDR3 reads TGTGCCAGCAGCGGGACTAGCGGTAACACAGATACGCAGTATTTT. Translating gives CASSGTSGNTDTQYF.

The genes are TRBV18 and TRBJ2-7, with D unclear. V was cut by 4 bases and J by 7 bases, with 8 bases left in between. The CDR3 has 11 residues. Looked up from germline, CDR1 is KGHSH and CDR2 is LQKENI. CDR3: CASSQPGEQYF. CDR3 nucleotide sequence: TGTGCCAGCTCACAACCGGGTGAGCAGTACTTC.

This clone appeared a single time. The chain links TRBV5-1 to TRBJ2-1, with 7 bases aligning to TRBD2. J lost 4 bases, V lost 1 base, and 5 bases had no gene match. This CDR3 has 15 amino acids. Germline CDR1 and CDR2: SGHRS and YFSETQ. The CDR3 nucleotides read TGCGCCAGCAGCTTGACGTCTAGCGGATACAATGAGCAGTTCTTC. This sequence encodes CASSLTSSGYNEQFF.

The gene calls are TRBV6-6 and TRBJ2-7, with D possibly being TRBD2 (6 bases). The CDR3 extends over 13 amino acids. Per germline, CDR1 MNHNY and CDR2 SVGAGI (reference sequence). V was clipped by 5 bases and J by 6 bases, with 14 bases between them. The CDR3 DNA reads TGTGCCAGCAGTAACCTGGGAGGACTCGAGCAGTACTTC. It encodes CASSNLGGLEQYF.

The chain carries TRBV6-5 and TRBJ1-3; 7 bases align to TRBD1. Germline CDR1 is MNHEY and CDR2 is SVGAGI. Unmatched junction bases numbered 4, after V lost 7 bases and J lost 4 bases. The CDR3 covers 13 residues. The CDR3 protein is CASKGAEGNTIYF. CDR3 DNA sequence: TGTGCCAGCAAGGGGGCAGAGGGAAACACCATATATTTT.

This clone was observed once. V is TRBV7-8 and J is TRBJ2-7; D gene ambiguous. The CDR3 is 13 residues long. Per germline, CDR1 SGHVS and CDR2 FQNEAQ. V was clipped by 1 base and J by 3 bases, with 7 bases between them. The CDR3 here is CASSLGPNYEQYF. The CDR3 region has the DNA TGTGCCAGCAGCTTAGGTCCTAACTACGAGCAGTACTTC.

The rearrangement joins TRBV28 to TRBJ2-5, with no clear D. CDR1 is MDHEN and CDR2 is SYDVKM in the germline V gene. Trimming left V 6 bases short and J 4 bases short, with 9 bases between. CDR3 size: 12 residues. DNA of the CDR3: TGTGCCAGCAGCAAGGCAGGAGAGACCCAGTACTTC. It codes for CASSKAGETQYF.

The genes are TRBV2 and TRBJ2-3; D might be TRBD1 or TRBD2, each matching 5 bases. This CDR3 contains 14 residues. Germline V gives CDR1 SNHLY, CDR2 FYNNEI. Trimming took off 8 bases at V and 0 bases at J, with 12 bases between the two ends. In nucleotides, the CDR3 is TGTGCCAGCGGGGGACCAGCCAGCACAGATACGCAGTATTTT. This translates into CASGGPASTDTQYF.

The chain employs TRBV5-1 and TRBJ2-5; D may correspond to TRBD1 or TRBD2 (5 bases each). Trimming removed 3 bases from V and 5 bases from J, with 23 bases in between. Looked up from germline, CDR1 is SGHRS and CDR2 is YFSETQ. CDR3 length equals 17 residues. Here the CDR3 DNA reads TGCGCCAGCAGCTCCGGGACCCCGTCCCTCCCAGGGGAGACCCAGTACTTC. Its protein is CASSSGTPSLPGETQYF.

The CDR3 here is CASSLLTDGNTIYF. DNA for the CDR3: TGTGCCAGCAGCCTCTTGACGGACGGAAACACCATATATTTT. V and J are TRBV9 and TRBJ1-3, with D hard to call. The CDR3 consists of 14 residues. V lost 4 bases and J 4 bases, leaving 12 bases between the germline ends. Germline V gene lookup returns CDR1 SGDLS and CDR2 YYNGEE.

The chain recombines TRBV19 with TRBJ1-1; D is perhaps TRBD1 (6 bases). The V gene's germline CDR1 is LNHDA and CDR2 SQIVND (reference sequence). The CDR3 is 13 residues long. With 3 bases removed from V and 5 bases from J, the gap between germline ends came to 10 bases. CDR3 sequence reads: CASSINRDTEAFF. CDR3 DNA sequence: TGTGCCAGTAGTATTAACAGGGATACTGAAGCTTTCTTT.

V and J are TRBV7-3 and TRBJ2-7; 14 nucleotides agree with TRBD2. Germline V CDR1 and CDR2: SGHTA, FQGTGA. The CDR3 runs 15 residues. The CDR3 nucleotides read TGTGAGATTCCGGGACTAGCGGGAGCGGTCTACGAGCAGTACTTC. It codes for CEIPGLAGAVYEQYF. Supplemented by reference TRBV7-3 and TRBJ2-7, the full variable domain reads GAGVSQTPSNKVTEKGKYVELRCDPISGHTALYWYRQSLGQGPEFLIYFQGTGAADDSGLPNDRFFAVRPEGSVSTLKIQRTERGDSAVYLCEIPGLAGAVYEQYFGPGTRLTVT.

J is TRBJ2-7 and V is TRBV28, with 10 bases identical to TRBD2. Germline CDR1 and CDR2: MDHEN and SYDVKM. The J segment lost 2 bases and the V segment lost 4 bases, leaving 8 bases of the junction unmatched. This CDR3 comprises 16 residues. The CDR3 spells CASSYPGLAKPYEQYF. The DNA for the CDR3 is TGTGCCAGCAGTTACCCGGGACTAGCGAAACCCTACGAGCAGTACTTC. Using reference TRBV28 and TRBJ2-7 for the parts outside the CDR3, the full variable domain is DVKVTQSSRYLVKRTGEKVFLECVQDMDHENMFWYRQDPGLGLRLIYFSYDVKMKEKGDIPEGYSVSREKKERFSLILESASTNQTSMYLCASSYPGLAKPYEQYFGPGTRLTVT.

V is TRBV28 and J is TRBJ2-2, with D perhaps given as TRBD1 or TRBD2 (6 bases each). Germline V gives CDR1 MDHEN, CDR2 SYDVKM. The length of the CDR3 is 16 residues. V was shortened by 6 bases and J by 4 bases, with 18 bases between the two germline ends. The CDR3 nucleotides are TGTGCCAGCAGCCGCTCCGGGAGAGGGGGCACCGGGGAGCTGTTTTTT. This encodes CASSRSGRGGTGELFF.

The chain combines TRBV5-4 with TRBJ2-7; D might be TRBD1 (6 bases). Germline-derived CDR1 and CDR2 are SGHNT and YYREEE (reference sequence). This CDR3 comprises 15 residues. V lost 0 bases and J 7 bases, leaving 17 bases between the germline ends. The CDR3 DNA sequence: TGTGCCAGCAGCTTGGAGGCTAGCCCAAGGGGGGAGCAGTACTTC. Encoded protein: CASSLEASPRGEQYF.

The genes are TRBV15 and TRBJ2-1, with 15 positions matching TRBD2. Germline-derived CDR1 and CDR2 are LNHNV and YYDKDF (reference sequence). The J segment lost 7 bases and the V segment lost 4 bases, leaving 5 bases of the junction unmatched. This CDR3 is 16 amino acids long. The CDR3 sequence: CATSKPGTSGRNEQFF. The CDR3 DNA is TGTGCCACCAGCAAACCCGGGACTAGCGGGAGGAATGAGCAGTTCTTC.

The chain combines TRBV28 with TRBJ2-5; 7 nucleotides agree with TRBD1. With 10 bases clipped from V and 5 bases from J, the junction kept 10 bases outside the gene matches. Per germline, CDR1 MDHEN and CDR2 SYDVKM. CDR3 length equals 13 residues. The CDR3 is CATRRQGRETQYF. The CDR3 DNA reads as TGTGCCACCCGAAGACAGGGCCGCGAGACCCAGTACTTC. The variable domain in full, completed from reference TRBV28 and TRBJ2-5, reads DVKVTQSSRYLVKRTGEKVFLECVQDMDHENMFWYRQDPGLGLRLIYFSYDVKMKEKGDIPEGYSVSREKKERFSLILESASTNQTSMYLCATRRQGRETQYFGPGTRLLVL.

The chain joins TRBV28 to TRBJ2-1; D not resolved. The germline V and J ends were trimmed by 4 bases and 6 bases, with 10 bases remaining between them. This CDR3 region has 13 residues. CDR1 is MDHEN and CDR2 is SYDVKM in the germline V gene. DNA of the CDR3: TGTGCCAGCAGTTGCGCACATTGCAATGAGCAGTTCTTC. This translates into CASSCAHCNEQFF. Full variable domain (missing parts from reference TRBV28 and TRBJ2-1): DVKVTQSSRYLVKRTGEKVFLECVQDMDHENMFWYRQDPGLGLRLIYFSYDVKMKEKGDIPEGYSVSREKKERFSLILESASTNQTSMYLCASSCAHCNEQFFGPGTRLTVL.

J is TRBJ2-4 and V is TRBV28, with D possibly being TRBD2 (6 bases). From germline, CDR1 is MDHEN and CDR2 SYDVKM. With 5 bases removed from V and 0 bases from J, the gap between germline ends came to 11 bases. This CDR3 has 15 amino acids. CDR3 residues: CASSPLALAKNIQYF. The CDR3 nucleotides read TGTGCCAGCAGTCCGCTAGCGCTAGCCAAAAACATTCAGTACTTC.

This chain joins TRBV28 and TRBJ1-2, with unresolved D. Germline CDR1 is MDHEN and CDR2 is SYDVKM. V was trimmed by 3 bases and J by 2 bases, leaving 7 bases between them. The CDR3 extends over 13 amino acids. The CDR3 DNA is TGTGCCAGCAGTTTGGCCAAGAACTATGGCTACACCTTC. As protein: CASSLAKNYGYTF.

This clone came up a few times. The chain has TRBV29-1 and TRBJ2-1, with 8 bases that match TRBD1. The germline V gene has CDR1 SQVTM and CDR2 ANQGSEA. V was clipped by 4 bases and J by 4 bases; unmatched bases: 12. The length of the CDR3 is 16 residues. CDR3 coding DNA: TGCAGCGTTGTAGGTTTGGGACAGGCGGGTTACAATGAGCAGTTCTTC. As protein: CSVVGLGQAGYNEQFF.

This chain uses TRBV7-2 with TRBJ2-7; 9 bases line up with TRBD1. V lost 5 bases to trimming and J lost 6 bases; unmatched junction nucleotides: 17. This CDR3 region has 17 residues. CDR1 and CDR2 from the germline V gene are SGHTA and FQGNSA. Written as DNA, the CDR3 is TGTGCCAGCAGCCTACCGGGACAGGGTCTCACGGCGCCCGAGCAGTACTTC. As protein: CASSLPGQGLTAPEQYF. Full variable domain (rest looked up from reference TRBV7-2 and TRBJ2-7): GAGVSQSPSNKVTEKGKDVELRCDPISGHTALYWYRQSLGQGLEFLIYFQGNSAPDKSGLPSDRFSAERTGGSVSTLTIQRTQQEDSAVYLCASSLPGQGLTAPEQYFGPGTRLTVT.

J is TRBJ2-7 and V is TRBV5-4; D uncertain. V dropped 6 bases and J dropped 1 base, with 17 bases sitting between them. CDR3 size: 15 residues. Germline V CDR1 and CDR2: SGHNT, YYREEE (reference sequence). CDR3 loop: CASTPSPGTSYEQYF. The CDR3 DNA is TGTGCCAGCACCCCAAGTCCGGGTACTTCCTACGAGCAGTACTTC.

The chain recombines TRBV6-5 with TRBJ1-2; unclear D gene. The germline gives CDR1 MNHEY, CDR2 SVGAGI. The CDR3 has 14 residues. V was clipped by 6 bases and J by 1 base, with 12 bases between them. This chain's CDR3 is CASRKAARNYGYTF. CDR3 nucleotide sequence: TGTGCCAGCAGGAAGGCAGCCCGTAACTATGGCTACACCTTC.

In its sample, this clone was seen once. The rearrangement links TRBV5-6 to TRBJ2-7; 9 nucleotides line up with TRBD1. V shed 3 bases and J 4 bases; nucleotides not matched to a gene: 5. This CDR3 region has 14 residues. CDR1 and CDR2 (germline): SGHDT, YYEEEE. The CDR3 nucleotides read TGTGCCAGCAGCTCCGGGACAGGGCTTTACGAGCAGTACTTC. Translated, it gives CASSSGTGLYEQYF.

This chain links TRBV7-9 with TRBJ2-7, with TRBD2 matching over 10 bases. CDR3 size: 15 residues. Germline assignment: CDR1 SEHNR and CDR2 FQNEAQ (reference sequence). V lost 1 base and J lost 3; bases outside the gene matches: 3. CDR3 residues: CASSLDLAGDYEQYF. DNA for the CDR3: TGTGCCAGCAGCTTAGACCTAGCGGGAGACTACGAGCAGTACTTC.

This clone was seen a handful of times. The rearrangement joins TRBV7-3 to TRBJ1-1; D uncertain. V was pared by 5 bases and J by 5 bases, with 15 bases between. CDR1 is SGHTA, CDR2 FQGTGA, per germline. This CDR3 is built from 14 residues. The CDR3 coding sequence is TGTGCCAGCAGCCCGGGCCTGCCGGGGACTGAAGCTTTCTTT. This sequence encodes CASSPGLPGTEAFF.

V usage is TRBV6-6 and J usage is TRBJ2-7, with 9 bases fitting TRBD1. The germline CDR1 and CDR2 sequences are MNHNY and SVGAGI (reference sequence). The CDR3 has 16 amino acids. With V trimmed by 0 bases and J by 4 bases, 7 bases remained unmatched. CDR3 protein: CASSYSRDRVSYEQYF. CDR3 nucleotide sequence: TGTGCCAGCAGTTACTCGAGGGACAGGGTTTCTTACGAGCAGTACTTC.

V usage is TRBV7-6 and J usage is TRBJ2-7; no clear D gene. Germline V lookup: CDR1 SGHVS, CDR2 FNYEAQ. The CDR3 sequence is 14 residues long. V was pared by 5 bases and J by 6 bases, with 17 bases between. This chain's CDR3 is CASSPIDLKGEQYF. The CDR3 region has the DNA TGTGCCAGCAGCCCTATTGACTTAAAAGGCGAGCAGTACTTC.